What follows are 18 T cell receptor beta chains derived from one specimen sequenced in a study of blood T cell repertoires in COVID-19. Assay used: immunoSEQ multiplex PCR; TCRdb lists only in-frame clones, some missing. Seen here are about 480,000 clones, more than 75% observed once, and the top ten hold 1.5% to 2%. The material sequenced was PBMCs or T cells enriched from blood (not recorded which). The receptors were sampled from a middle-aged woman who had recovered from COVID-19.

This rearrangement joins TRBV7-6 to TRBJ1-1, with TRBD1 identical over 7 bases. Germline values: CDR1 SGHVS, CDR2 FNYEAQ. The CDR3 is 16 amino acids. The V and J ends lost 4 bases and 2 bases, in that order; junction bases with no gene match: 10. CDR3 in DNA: TGTGCCAGCAGCTATAGACCAGGGACAGATAACACTGAAGCTTTCTTT. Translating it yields CASSYRPGTDNTEAFF.

For the CDR3, the DNA is TGCGCCAGCAGCTTGGTACTAGCGGAGGGAATCACAGATACGCAGTATTTT. This encodes CASSLVLAEGITDTQYF. V is TRBV5-1 and J is TRBJ2-3; 8 bases fit TRBD2. Looked up from germline, CDR1 is SGHRS and CDR2 is YFSETQ. Losses at the gene ends were 0 bases for V and 2 bases for J; bases not matched to a gene: 8. CDR3 size: 17 residues.

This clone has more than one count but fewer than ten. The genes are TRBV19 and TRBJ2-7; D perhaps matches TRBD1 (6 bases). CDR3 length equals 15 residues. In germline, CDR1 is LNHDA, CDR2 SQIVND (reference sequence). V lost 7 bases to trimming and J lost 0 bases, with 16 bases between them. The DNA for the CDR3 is TGTGCCAGTAATATCACCCGACAGGACTCCTACGAGCAGTACTTC. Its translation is CASNITRQDSYEQYF. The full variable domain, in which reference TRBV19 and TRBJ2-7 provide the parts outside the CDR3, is DGGITQSPKYLFRKEGQNVTLSCEQNLNHDAMYWYRQDPGQGLRLIYYSQIVNDFQKGDIAEGYSVSREKKESFPLTVTSAQKNPTAFYLCASNITRQDSYEQYFGPGTRLTVT.

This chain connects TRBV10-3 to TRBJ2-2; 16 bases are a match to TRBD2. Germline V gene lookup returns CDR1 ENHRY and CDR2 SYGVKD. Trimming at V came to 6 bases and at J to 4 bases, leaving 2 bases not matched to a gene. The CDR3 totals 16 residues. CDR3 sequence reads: CAIRGTSGRATGELFF. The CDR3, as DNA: TGTGCCATCAGAGGGACTAGCGGGAGGGCCACCGGGGAGCTGTTTTTT.

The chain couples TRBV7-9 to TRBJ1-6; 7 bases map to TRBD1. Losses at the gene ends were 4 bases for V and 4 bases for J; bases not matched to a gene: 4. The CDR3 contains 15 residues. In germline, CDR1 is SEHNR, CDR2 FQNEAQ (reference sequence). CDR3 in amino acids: CASSSGDRYNSPLHF. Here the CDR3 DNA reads TGTGCCAGCAGCTCAGGGGACAGATATAATTCACCCCTCCACTTT. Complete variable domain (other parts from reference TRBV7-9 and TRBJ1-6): DTGVSQNPRHKITKRGQNVTFRCDPISEHNRLYWYRQTLGQGPEFLTYFQNEAQLEKSRLLSDRFSAERPKGSFSTLEIQRTEQGDSAMYLCASSSGDRYNSPLHFGNGTRLTVT.

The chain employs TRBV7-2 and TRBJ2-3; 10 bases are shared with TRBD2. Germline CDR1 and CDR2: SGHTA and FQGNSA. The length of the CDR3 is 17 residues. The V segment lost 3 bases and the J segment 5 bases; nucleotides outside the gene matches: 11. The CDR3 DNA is TGTGCCAGCAGCTTGGACGCCATAGCGGGAGGTCTAGATACGCAGTATTTT. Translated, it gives CASSLDAIAGGLDTQYF.

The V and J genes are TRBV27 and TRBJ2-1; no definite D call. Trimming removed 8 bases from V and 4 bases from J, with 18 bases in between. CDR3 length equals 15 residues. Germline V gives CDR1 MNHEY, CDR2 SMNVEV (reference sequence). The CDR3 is CASSPPLSQYNEQFF. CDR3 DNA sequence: TGTGCCAGCTCCCCCCCCCTTTCCCAGTACAATGAGCAGTTCTTC.

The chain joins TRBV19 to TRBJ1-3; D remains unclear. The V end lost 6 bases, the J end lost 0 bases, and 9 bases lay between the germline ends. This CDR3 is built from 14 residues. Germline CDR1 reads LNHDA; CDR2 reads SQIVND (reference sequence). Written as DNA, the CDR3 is TGTGCCAGTAGAGAAACAGCCTCTGGAAACACCATATATTTT. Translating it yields CASRETASGNTIYF.

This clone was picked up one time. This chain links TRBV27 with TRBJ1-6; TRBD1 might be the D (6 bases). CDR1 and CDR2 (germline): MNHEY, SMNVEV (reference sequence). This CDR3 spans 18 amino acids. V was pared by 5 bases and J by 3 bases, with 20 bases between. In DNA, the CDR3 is TGTGCCAGCAGTCTCCACCGGGACACCAATTACTATAATTCACCCCTCCACTTT. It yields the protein CASSLHRDTNYYNSPLHF.

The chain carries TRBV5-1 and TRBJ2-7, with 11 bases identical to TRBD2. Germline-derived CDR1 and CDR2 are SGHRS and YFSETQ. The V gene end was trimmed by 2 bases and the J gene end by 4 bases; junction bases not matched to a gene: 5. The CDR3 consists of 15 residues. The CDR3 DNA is TGCGCCAGCAGCTTTGGGACTAGCGGATATTACGAGCAGTACTTC. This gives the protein CASSFGTSGYYEQYF.

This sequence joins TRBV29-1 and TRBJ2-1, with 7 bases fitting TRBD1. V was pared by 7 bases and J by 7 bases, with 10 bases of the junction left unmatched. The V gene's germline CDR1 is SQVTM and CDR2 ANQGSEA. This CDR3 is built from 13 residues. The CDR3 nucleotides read TGCAGCGCAACAGGGGTCTTGGGAAATGAGCAGTTCTTC. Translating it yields CSATGVLGNEQFF.

This CDR3 is CASSPLALESQPQHF. The CDR3 nucleotides read TGTGCCAGCAGCCCCCTGGCCTTGGAGAGTCAGCCCCAGCATTTT. The chain recombines TRBV5-5 with TRBJ1-5; D remains ambiguous. Germline V gene data show CDR1 as SGHKS and CDR2 as YYEKEE (reference sequence). The ends were cut back, 4 bases at V and 6 bases at J, with 17 bases in the middle. The CDR3 has 15 amino acids.

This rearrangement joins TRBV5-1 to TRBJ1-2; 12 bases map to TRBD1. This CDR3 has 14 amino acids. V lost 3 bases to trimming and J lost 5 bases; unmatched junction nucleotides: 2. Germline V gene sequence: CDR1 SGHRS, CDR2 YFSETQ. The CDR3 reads CASSSGQGAYGYTF. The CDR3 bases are TGCGCCAGCAGCTCGGGACAGGGGGCTTATGGCTACACCTTC.

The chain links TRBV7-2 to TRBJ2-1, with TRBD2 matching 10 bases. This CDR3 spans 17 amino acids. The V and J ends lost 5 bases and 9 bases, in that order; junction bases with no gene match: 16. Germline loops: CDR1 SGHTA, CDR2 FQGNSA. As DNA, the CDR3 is TGTGCCAGCAGCCCGCCCCCACTAGCGGGACTCTATCTTGAGCAGTTCTTC. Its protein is CASSPPPLAGLYLEQFF.

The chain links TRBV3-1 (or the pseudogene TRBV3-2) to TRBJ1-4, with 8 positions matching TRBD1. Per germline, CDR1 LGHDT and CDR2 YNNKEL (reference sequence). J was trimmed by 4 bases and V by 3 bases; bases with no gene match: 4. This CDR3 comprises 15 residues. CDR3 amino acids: CASSQYDRGNEKLFF. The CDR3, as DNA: TGTGCCAGCAGCCAGTACGACAGGGGTAATGAAAAACTGTTTTTT.

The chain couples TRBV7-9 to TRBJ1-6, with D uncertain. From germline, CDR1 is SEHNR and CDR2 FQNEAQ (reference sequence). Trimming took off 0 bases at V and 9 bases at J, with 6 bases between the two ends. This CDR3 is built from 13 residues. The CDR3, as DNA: TGTGCCAGCAGCTTAGCCCCCATTTCACCCCTCCACTTT. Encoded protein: CASSLAPISPLHF.

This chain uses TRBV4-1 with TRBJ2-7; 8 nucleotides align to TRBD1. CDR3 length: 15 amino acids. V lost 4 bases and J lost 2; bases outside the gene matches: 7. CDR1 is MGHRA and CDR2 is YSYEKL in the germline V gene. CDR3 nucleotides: TGCGCCAGCAGCCTTGGGACAGGACAGACCTACGAGCAGTACTTC. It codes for CASSLGTGQTYEQYF.

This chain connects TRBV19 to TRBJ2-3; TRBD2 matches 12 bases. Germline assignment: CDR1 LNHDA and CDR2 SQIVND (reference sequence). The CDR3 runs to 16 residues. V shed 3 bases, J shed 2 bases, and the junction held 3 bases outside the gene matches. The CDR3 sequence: CASSMGLAGPTDTQYF. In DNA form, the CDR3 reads TGTGCCAGTAGTATGGGACTAGCGGGCCCCACAGATACGCAGTATTTT. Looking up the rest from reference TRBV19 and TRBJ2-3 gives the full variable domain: DGGITQSPKYLFRKEGQNVTLSCEQNLNHDAMYWYRQDPGQGLRLIYYSQIVNDFQKGDIAEGYSVSREKKESFPLTVTSAQKNPTAFYLCASSMGLAGPTDTQYFGPGTRLTVL.